This TCR beta chain emerged from a study of shared clonotypes between healthy human individuals. Study-wide results and limits: Rarefaction curves obtained for sorted subsets showed sequencing incomplete despite large depth. What limited the represented genetic and exposure-history diversity was the small number of donors. Researchers found naive subsets generally carried larger estimated richness than memory subsets.

As defined, naive CD8 cells were CD45RO-negative and positively selected for CCR7, with terminally differentiated effector memory CD45RA+ cells excluded. Donors comprised only Caucasian adults living in Nashville, Tennessee. The CDR3 length is 16 residues. Trimming took 3 bases from V and 0 from J; bases not matched to a gene: 6. CDR1 and CDR2 from the germline V gene are SGDLS and YYNGEE. Sequenced by immunoSEQ multiplex PCR; TCRdb stores in-frame clones only, minus some. The table lists some 600,000 clones, approximately 96% of them singletons. Concerning this clone itself: Its antigen is still unknown.

This sequence originates from a young woman in good health. The chain links TRBV9 to TRBJ2-4; the match to TRBD2 covers 7 bases. The source material was naive CD8+ T cells sorted from blood. The CDR3 DNA is TGTGCCAGCAGCGGGGGACTACCCGTAGCCAAAAACATTCAGTACTTC. Translation: CASSGGLPVAKNIQYF.